A selection of T cell receptor beta chains follows, all from one sample in a study of cytomegalovirus exposure and HLA in healthy donors. The assay was immunoSEQ multiplex PCR, and TCRdb's table has in-frame clones only and misses some. Of around 120,000 clones detected, roughly 15% appear once; the ten largest clones hold 1.5% to 2%. The source material was PBMCs. All receptors come from a woman younger than 30 in good health and CMV-seronegative. Both conserved end residues are part of each CDR3. A D gene is named only where the DNA matches it firmly. Where a row states a size, it is once, few, many or the class of an expanded clone; other rows omit it.

j_gene,d_gene,v_gene,len,abundance,CDR3nt,CDR3aa
TRBJ2-7,NA,TRBV28,12,NA,TGTGCCAGCAACGACAGGAACTACGAGCAGTACTTC,CASNDRNYEQYF
TRBJ2-7,NA,TRBV6-5,14,few,TGTGCCAGCAGTTACAGCCGAGATTCCTACGAGCAGTACTTC,CASSYSRDSYEQYF
TRBJ2-5,TRBD1,TRBV4-1,18,NA,TGCGCCAGCAGCCAAGGAACCGGGACAGGGAGTGGTAGGGAGACCCAGTACTTC,CASSQGTGTGSGRETQYF
TRBJ1-2,NA,TRBV28,15,NA,TGTGCCAGCTATGTACTCGGGGAGGGGGGGCATGGCTACACCTTC,CASYVLGEGGHGYTF
TRBJ2-4,NA,TRBV7-2,14,NA,TGTGCCAGCAGCTTTCGTCAGGGCGGAAACATTCAGTACTTC,CASSFRQGGNIQYF
TRBJ2-3,TRBD2,TRBV4-1,16,NA,TGCGCCAGCAGCCCGAGGGCGGGGGGGCCAACAGATACGCAGTATTTT,CASSPRAGGPTDTQYF
TRBJ2-7,TRBD2,TRBV10-3,13,NA,TGTGCCATCAGTGTAGCGGGAGCCTACGAGCAGTACTTC,CAISVAGAYEQYF
TRBJ1-3,TRBD1,TRBV5-1,13,few,TGCGCCAGCAGCTTAGGGGGCGCAAACACCATATATTTT,CASSLGGANTIYF
TRBJ2-1,NA,TRBV6-5,14,few,TGTGCCAGCAGTTACTCGGAGGGGGCCTATGAGCAGTTCTTC,CASSYSEGAYEQFF
TRBJ2-3,NA,TRBV28,13,few,TGTGCCAGCACTGAGCGTGGTCCAGATACGCAGTATTTT,CASTERGPDTQYF
TRBJ2-1,TRBD1,TRBV9,16,NA,TGTGCCAGCAGCGTAGTGGGACAGGGCTCCCCCCATGAGCAGTTCTTC,CASSVVGQGSPHEQFF
TRBJ2-2,NA,TRBV27,16,few,TGTGCCAGCACCCATAGGAGGGGTTCGGGCACCGGGGAGCTGTTTTTT,CASTHRRGSGTGELFF
TRBJ1-1,NA,TRBV29-1,13,NA,TGCAGCGTTGCAAACAGATTGAACACTGAAGCTTTCTTT,CSVANRLNTEAFF
TRBJ1-1,NA,TRBV7-6,17,few,TGTGCCAGCAGCTTAGTATCGCCAGGGCGTAAGGGCACTGAAGCTTTCTTT,CASSLVSPGRKGTEAFF
TRBJ2-5,TRBD2,TRBV19,20,NA,TGTGCCACCAGACCAACCTCCGGGACTAGCGGGATCATTTCCCAGAGTACCCAGTACTTC,CATRPTSGTSGIISQSTQYF
TRBJ2-1,TRBD2,TRBV4-1,19,few,TGCGCCAGCAGCCAAGGCCTGCTAGTCGCGGGAGGAACCTACAATGAGCAGTTCTTC,CASSQGLLVAGGTYNEQFF
TRBJ2-3,TRBD2,TRBV9,18,few,TGTGCCAGCAGCGTAGGGACTAGCGGGAGGGCCGGCACAGATACGCAGTATTTT,CASSVGTSGRAGTDTQYF
TRBJ2-5,TRBD2,TRBV9,15,few,TGTGCCAGCAGCGTAGAAGGACTAGCCGGTCAGACCCAGTACTTC,CASSVEGLAGQTQYF
TRBJ2-5,NA,TRBV6-1,11,NA,TGTGCCAGCGGGCTCCAAGAGACCCAGTACTTC,CASGLQETQYF
TRBJ2-5,TRBD2,TRBV5-6,17,NA,TGTGCCAGCAGCTTCGGGACTAGCGGGGGGGGAGGAGAGACCCAGTACTTC,CASSFGTSGGGGETQYF
TRBJ1-2,NA,TRBV27,14,NA,TGTGCCAGCAGTTCCCAGGGAGGTAACTATGGCTACACCTTC,CASSSQGGNYGYTF
TRBJ2-7,TRBD2,TRBV9,15,NA,TGTGCCAGCAGCGTAGGAGTTAGCGGGGGGACCGAGCAGTACTTC,CASSVGVSGGTEQYF
TRBJ1-2,NA,TRBV6-6,12,NA,TGTGCCAGCAGCAACAGGGAGTATGGCTACACCTTC,CASSNREYGYTF
TRBJ1-1,NA,TRBV20-1,10,few,TGCAGTGCTCCAGACGGGGGAGCTTTCTTT,CSAPDGGAFF
TRBJ2-1,NA,TRBV5-1,16,NA,TGCGCCAGCAGCTTGGACCAGGATACAGGTTTAGATGAGCAGTTCTTC,CASSLDQDTGLDEQFF
TRBJ2-3,NA,TRBV6-5,15,few,TGTGCCAGCAGCCCGGGCGCAGGGGGGTCGGATACGCAGTATTTT,CASSPGAGGSDTQYF
TRBJ2-7,TRBD2,TRBV9,15,NA,TGTGCCAGCAGCGTAGAAGGGACTAGCGGGAGAGAGCAGTACTTC,CASSVEGTSGREQYF
TRBJ2-7,TRBD1,TRBV5-4,14,NA,TGTGCCAGCAGTCGGACAGGGAGTTCCTACGAGCAGTACTTC,CASSRTGSSYEQYF
TRBJ2-1,NA,TRBV14,13,NA,TGTGCCAGCAGCCACGCGCGAGCCGACTGGCAGTTCTTC,CASSHARADWQFF
TRBJ1-2,TRBD1,TRBV28,17,NA,TGTGCCAGCAGTTTATGGCCTACCCCGGGACAGAGGTTTGGCTACACCTTC,CASSLWPTPGQRFGYTF
TRBJ1-2,TRBD1,TRBV30,15,NA,TGTGCCTGGAGTGTGGGGACAGCTGCCCCCTATGGCTACACCTTC,CAWSVGTAAPYGYTF
TRBJ1-2,NA,TRBV30,13,NA,TGTGCCTGGAGTTCATCCTGGCAGGGGATAGGAACCTTC,CAWSSSWQGIGTF
TRBJ2-1,NA,TRBV7-3,18,NA,TGTGCCAGCAGCTTAATAGTTGATCCGTTGAGCTCCTACAATGAGCAGTTCTTC,CASSLIVDPLSSYNEQFF
TRBJ2-7,NA,TRBV6-5,14,NA,TGTGCCAGCAGTTACGGGACACTTTCCTACGAGCAGTACTTC,CASSYGTLSYEQYF
TRBJ2-1,TRBD1,TRBV6-4,15,NA,TGTGCCAGCAGTGACTCTGGCAGGGGGTCAGATGAGCAGTTCTTC,CASSDSGRGSDEQFF
TRBJ1-2,NA,TRBV14,14,NA,TGTGCCAGCAGCCAGCCAGGCAAGACCCATGGCTACACCTTC,CASSQPGKTHGYTF
TRBJ1-1,NA,TRBV10-1,13,NA,TGCGCCAGCAGTGAGGGCAGGGGCACTGAAGCTTTCTTT,CASSEGRGTEAFF
TRBJ1-2,TRBD1,TRBV5-6,15,NA,TGTGCCAGCAGCGCCCGGACAGGTCGGGTCTATGGCTACACCTTC,CASSARTGRVYGYTF
TRBJ2-7,TRBD2,TRBV6-4,14,few,TGTGCCAGCAGACCTAGCGGGAGCTCCTACGAGCAGTACTTC,CASRPSGSSYEQYF
TRBJ2-2,NA,TRBV27,14,once,TGTGCCAGCAGTCCCCCCCCGGGCACCGGGGAGCTGTTTTTT,CASSPPPGTGELFF
TRBJ2-6,TRBD1,TRBV6-1,17,NA,TGTGCCAGCAGTGAAGGACAGGGTACCGCTGGGGCCAACGTCCTGACTTTC,CASSEGQGTAGANVLTF
TRBJ1-6,TRBD1,TRBV4-2,19,few,TGTGCCAGCAGCCAAGATTCGACCTTACCGGGACAGTATAATTCACCCCTCCACTTT,CASSQDSTLPGQYNSPLHF
TRBJ2-3,TRBD2,TRBV19,16,few,TGTGCCAGTAGTACCCCCCCTAGCGGGCGCACAGATACGCAGTATTTT,CASSTPPSGRTDTQYF
TRBJ1-1,NA,TRBV6-6,14,NA,TGTGCCAGCAGTCCCGCGGTGATGAACACTGAAGCTTTCTTT,CASSPAVMNTEAFF
TRBJ2-7,NA,TRBV7-8,12,few,TGTGCCAGCAGCTTAGTGGTGGAGGAGCAGTACTTC,CASSLVVEEQYF
TRBJ2-7,NA,TRBV11-2,13,NA,TGTGCCAGCAGTTTAGGCGGCTCCTACGAGCAGTACTTC,CASSLGGSYEQYF
TRBJ1-4,NA,TRBV2,15,NA,TGTGCCAGCAGAAGGGACAACCTGGGGAATGAAAAACTGTTTTTT,CASRRDNLGNEKLFF
TRBJ1-2,NA,TRBV7-2,16,NA,TGTGCCAGCAGCTTAGTGGGCCGGGGAGGCGAGGCTGGCTACACCTTC,CASSLVGRGGEAGYTF
TRBJ1-1,NA,TRBV28,13,NA,TGTGCCAGCAGTTTTCCGGGGAACACTGAAGCTTTCTTT,CASSFPGNTEAFF
TRBJ2-3,TRBD2,TRBV9,15,once,TGTGCCAGCAGGAGGGGACTAGCGTACACAGATACGCAGTATTTT,CASRRGLAYTDTQYF